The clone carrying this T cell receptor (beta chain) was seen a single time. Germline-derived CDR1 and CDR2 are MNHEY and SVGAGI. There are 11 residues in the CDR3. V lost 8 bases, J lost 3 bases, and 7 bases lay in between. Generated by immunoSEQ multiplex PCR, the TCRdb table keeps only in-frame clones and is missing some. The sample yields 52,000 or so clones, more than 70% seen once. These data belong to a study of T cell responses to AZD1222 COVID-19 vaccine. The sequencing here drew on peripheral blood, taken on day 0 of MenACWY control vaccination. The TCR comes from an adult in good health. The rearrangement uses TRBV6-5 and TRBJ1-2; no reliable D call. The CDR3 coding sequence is TGTGCCAGCGGGTGGCACTATGGCTACACCTTC. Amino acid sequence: CASGWHYGYTF.